The clone carrying this T cell receptor beta chain came up a few times. Its antigen remains unknown. These data are taken from a study of molecular identifiers for immune sequencing clone quantification. Overall study results and limits: Spiked Jurkat TCR RNA originating from one cell could reportedly be identified amid more than 950,000 naive cells.

Germline CDR1 reads LNHDA; CDR2 reads SQIVND (reference sequence). The length of the CDR3 is 17 residues. After removal of 5 bases from V and 4 bases from J, the junction contained 11 bases not matched to a gene. With listed TCR primers and previously described methods, bulk TCR libraries were prepared. TCRdb re-called the PCR reads with MiXCR, one entry per CDR3 protein. Among approximately 97,000 distinct CDR3 sequences, 30% to 45% were seen once, and the ten largest hold about 9.7%. The genes are TRBV19 and TRBJ2-3, with 11 bases identical to TRBD2. Sample: naive CD8+ T cells from blood, with Jurkat cell RNA spiked in. Subset specified: FACS-sorted CD8+CD4-CCR7+CD45RA+ naive T cells. This TCR derives from a human donor in good health. Some libraries in this study had Jurkat cell RNA spiked in. For the CDR3, the DNA is TGTGCCAGTAGTGCGAAAATAGCGGGAGGGCCCGCAGATACGCAGTATTTT. Amino acids: CASSAKIAGGPADTQYF.